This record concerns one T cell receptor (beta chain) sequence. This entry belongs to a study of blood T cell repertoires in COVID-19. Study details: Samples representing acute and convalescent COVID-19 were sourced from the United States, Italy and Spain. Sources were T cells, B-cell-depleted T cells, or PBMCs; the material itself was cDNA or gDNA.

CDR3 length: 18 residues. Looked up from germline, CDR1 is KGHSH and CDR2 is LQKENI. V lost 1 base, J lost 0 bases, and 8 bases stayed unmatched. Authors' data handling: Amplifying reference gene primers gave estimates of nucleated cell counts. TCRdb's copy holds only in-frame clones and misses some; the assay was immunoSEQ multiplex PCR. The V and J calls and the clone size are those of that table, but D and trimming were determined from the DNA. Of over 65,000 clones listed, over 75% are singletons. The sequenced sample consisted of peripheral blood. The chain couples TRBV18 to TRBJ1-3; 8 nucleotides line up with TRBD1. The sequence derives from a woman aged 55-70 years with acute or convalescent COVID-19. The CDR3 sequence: CASSPQPRGLGSGNTIYF. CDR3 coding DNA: TGTGCCAGCTCACCACAGCCCAGGGGGCTCGGCTCTGGAAACACCATATATTTT.